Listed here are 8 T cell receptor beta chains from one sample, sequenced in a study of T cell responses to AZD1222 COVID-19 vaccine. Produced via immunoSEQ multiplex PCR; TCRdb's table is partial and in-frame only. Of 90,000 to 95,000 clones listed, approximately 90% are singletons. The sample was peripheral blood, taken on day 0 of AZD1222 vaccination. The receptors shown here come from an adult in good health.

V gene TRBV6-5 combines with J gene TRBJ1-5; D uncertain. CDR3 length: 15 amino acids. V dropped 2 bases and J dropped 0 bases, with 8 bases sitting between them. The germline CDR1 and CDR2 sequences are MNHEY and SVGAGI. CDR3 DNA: TGTGCCAGCAGTTACGCCGGGTCTAGCAATCAGCCCCAGCATTTT. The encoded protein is CASSYAGSSNQPQHF.

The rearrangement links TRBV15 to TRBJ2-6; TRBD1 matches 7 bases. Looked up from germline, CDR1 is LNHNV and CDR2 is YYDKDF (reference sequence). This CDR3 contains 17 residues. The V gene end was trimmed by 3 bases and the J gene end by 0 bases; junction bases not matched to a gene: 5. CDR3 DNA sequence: TGTGCCACCAGCAGCGGGACAGATTACTCTGGGGCCAACGTCCTGACTTTC. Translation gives CATSSGTDYSGANVLTF. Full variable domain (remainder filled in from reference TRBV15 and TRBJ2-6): DAMVIQNPRYQVTQFGKPVTLSCSQTLNHNVMYWYQQKSSQAPKLLFHYYDKDFNNEADTPDNFQSRRPNTSFCFLDIRSPGLGDTAMYLCATSSGTDYSGANVLTFGAGSRLTVL.

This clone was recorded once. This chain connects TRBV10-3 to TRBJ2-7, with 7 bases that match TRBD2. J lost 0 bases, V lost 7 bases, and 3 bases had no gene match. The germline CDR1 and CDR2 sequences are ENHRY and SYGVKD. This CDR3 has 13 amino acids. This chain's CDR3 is CAIMAGDSYEQYF. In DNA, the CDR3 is TGTGCCATCATGGCGGGGGACTCCTACGAGCAGTACTTC.

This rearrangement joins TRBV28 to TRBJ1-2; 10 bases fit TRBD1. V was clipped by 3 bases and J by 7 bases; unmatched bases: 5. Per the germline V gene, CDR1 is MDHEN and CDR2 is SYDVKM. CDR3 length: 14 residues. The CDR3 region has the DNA TGTGCCAGCAGTTTGGGGACAGGGGCAAGTGGCTACACCTTC. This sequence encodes CASSLGTGASGYTF.

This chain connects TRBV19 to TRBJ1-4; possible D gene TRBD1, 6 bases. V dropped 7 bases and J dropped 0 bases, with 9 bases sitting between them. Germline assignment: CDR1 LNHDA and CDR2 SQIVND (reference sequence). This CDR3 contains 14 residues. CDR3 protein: CASIGGATNEKLFF. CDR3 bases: TGTGCCAGTATAGGGGGGGCAACTAATGAAAAACTGTTTTTT.

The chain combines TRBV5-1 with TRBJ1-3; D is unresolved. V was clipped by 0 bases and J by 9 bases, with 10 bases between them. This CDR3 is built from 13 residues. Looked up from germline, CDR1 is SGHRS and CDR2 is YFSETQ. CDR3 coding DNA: TGCGCCAGCAGCTTGGCCTATAAGTCCACCATATATTTT. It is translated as CASSLAYKSTIYF.

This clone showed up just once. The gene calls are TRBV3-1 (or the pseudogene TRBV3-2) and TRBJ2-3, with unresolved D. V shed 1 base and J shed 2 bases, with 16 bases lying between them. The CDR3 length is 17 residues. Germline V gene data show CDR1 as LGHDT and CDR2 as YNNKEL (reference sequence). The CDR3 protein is CASSQGLVATSTDTQYF. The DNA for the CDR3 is TGTGCCAGCAGCCAAGGACTGGTCGCAACTTCCACAGATACGCAGTATTTT.

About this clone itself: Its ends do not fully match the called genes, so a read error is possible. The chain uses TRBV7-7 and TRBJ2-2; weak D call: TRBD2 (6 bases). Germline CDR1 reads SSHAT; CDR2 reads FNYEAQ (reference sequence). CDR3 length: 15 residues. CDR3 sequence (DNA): TGTGCTAGCAGCCCACGGGGGACTGCCACCGGGGAGCTGTTTTTT. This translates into CASSPRGTATGELFF. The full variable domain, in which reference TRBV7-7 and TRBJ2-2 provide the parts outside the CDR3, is GAGVSQSPRYKVTKRGQDVTLRCDPISSHATLYWYQQALGQGPEFLTYFNYEAQPDKSGLPSDRFSAERPEGSISTLTIQRTEQRDSAMYRCASSPRGTATGELFFGEGSRLTVL.